This TCR beta chain was captured in a study of CD8 T cells in ankylosing spondylitis. Study-level results: Matched ankylosing spondylitis synovial fluid reportedly showed significant enrichment of disease-linked clones. A TCR beta motif of roughly eight highly homologous variants appeared characteristic of ankylosing spondylitis blood. Some of the motif variants had earlier been found in reactive arthritis patients' fluid and blood.

The CDR3 spans 18 residues. Germline V gives CDR1 MGHRA, CDR2 YSYEKL. J gave up 5 bases and V 0 bases, and 10 bases lay outside the gene matches. MiXCR, applied by TCRdb to the 5' RACE reads, yields one record per CDR3 protein. The sample holds about 500,000 distinct CDR3 sequences; 10% to 15% are singletons and the top ten take 6.5% to 7%. Note on this clonotype: The antigen is unknown.

The receptor comes from a male donor with ankylosing spondylitis. Sequenced sample: blood, either unsorted or a sorted T cell fraction (not recorded which). The chain is built from TRBV4-1 and TRBJ1-5; 10 bases are a match to TRBD1. CDR3 coding DNA: TGCGCCAGCAGCCAAGATTTACGACAGGGGGCATCGGATCAGCCCCAGCATTTT. Translation gives CASSQDLRQGASDQPQHF.